Listed here are 20 T cell receptor beta chains from one sample, sequenced in a study of memory B cells and T cells in multiple sclerosis. These receptors' targets are unknown. Stimulus-free culture yielded autoproliferating CFSE-dim and non-proliferating CFSE-high T cells, each sequenced separately. Pooled replicate wells came from approximately 5x10^7 CFSE-labeled PBMCs cultured 6 to 8 days without stimulus. The method was immunoSEQ multiplex PCR; TCRdb's version includes in-frame clones alone and lacks a portion of them. Of approximately 47,000 clones listed, over 75% are singletons. The sample consisted of PBMCs from blood kept in culture. All receptors derive from a human donor with multiple sclerosis.

The gene calls are TRBV2 and TRBJ2-1, with D possibly being TRBD1 (6 bases). CDR1 is SNHLY and CDR2 is FYNNEI in the germline V gene. The CDR3 runs 15 residues. Deletions cut 1 base from V and 2 bases from J, with 9 bases between. The CDR3 DNA is TGTGCCAGCAGTGAAGGGGCAGGGGCCTACAATGAGCAGTTCTTC. Amino acid sequence: CASSEGAGAYNEQFF.

The V gene is TRBV4-2, the J gene TRBJ1-5; D is unclear. Germline CDR1 and CDR2: LGHNA and YNFKEQ. This CDR3 contains 15 residues. V was cut by 4 bases and J by 0 bases, with 10 bases left in between. This CDR3 is CASSRETASNQPQHF. CDR3 coding DNA: TGTGCCAGCAGCCGGGAAACAGCTAGCAATCAGCCCCAGCATTTT.

The chain recombines TRBV6-6 with TRBJ1-2; D possibly corresponds to TRBD1 (5 bases). Germline assignment: CDR1 MNHNY and CDR2 SVGAGI (reference sequence). Trimming took 7 bases from V and 7 from J, leaving 19 bases between them. This CDR3 contains 14 residues. This CDR3 reads CASIEDGARGGYTF. The CDR3 DNA sequence: TGTGCCAGCATCGAGGACGGGGCTCGGGGTGGCTACACCTTC.

This clone was counted between two and nine times. V and J are TRBV4-1 and TRBJ1-2, with a weak D call TRBD1 (5 bases). The ends were cut back, 4 bases at V and 6 bases at J, with 12 bases in the middle. The CDR3 extends over 13 amino acids. The germline V gene has CDR1 MGHRA and CDR2 YSYEKL. The CDR3 sequence: CASSRDPRDGYTF. The CDR3, as DNA: TGCGCCAGCAGCCGGGACCCCAGGGATGGCTACACCTTC.

The rearrangement links TRBV30 to TRBJ1-2; D is ambiguous. Trimming stripped 0 bases from V and 3 bases from J, with 8 bases between. Germline values: CDR1 GTSNPN, CDR2 SVGIG (reference sequence). The CDR3 is 13 residues long. Here the CDR3 reads CAWSVGGDYGYTF. The CDR3 bases are TGTGCCTGGAGTGTGGGAGGCGACTATGGCTACACCTTC. The variable domain in full, with the rest retrieved from reference TRBV30 and TRBJ1-2, is SQTIHQWPATLVQPVGSPLSLECTVEGTSNPNLYWYRQAAGRGLQLLFYSVGIGQISSEVPQNLSASRPQDRQFILSSKKLLLSDSGFYLCAWSVGGDYGYTFGSGTRLTVV.

The V and J genes are TRBV28 and TRBJ2-5; weak D call: TRBD2 (6 bases). This CDR3 is 12 amino acids long. Germline CDR1 is MDHEN and CDR2 is SYDVKM. V was pared by 6 bases and J by 9 bases, with 14 bases between. The CDR3 protein is CASSRGSGAQYF. As DNA, the CDR3 is TGTGCCAGCAGCCGGGGCTCGGGGGCCCAGTACTTC.

V usage is TRBV4-1 and J usage is TRBJ2-2; no definite D call. The CDR3 has 16 residues. The ends were cut back, 0 bases at V and 4 bases at J, with 12 bases in the middle. Germline V gives CDR1 MGHRA, CDR2 YSYEKL. CDR3 DNA: TGCGCCAGCAGCCAAGATCGGCAGTTGGGCACCGGGGAGCTGTTTTTT. Translation: CASSQDRQLGTGELFF.

V gene TRBV4-3 combines with J gene TRBJ2-1; TRBD2 agrees at 8 bases. J lost 7 bases, V lost 0 bases, and 5 bases had no gene match. The CDR3 spans 15 residues. CDR1 and CDR2 (germline): LGHNA, YSLEER. CDR3 nucleotides: TGCGCCAGCAGCCAAGATGGCGGGGGGTGGAATGAGCAGTTCTTC. It translates to CASSQDGGGWNEQFF.

This sequence joins TRBV9 and TRBJ1-1; 8 nucleotides agree with TRBD1. Per the germline V gene, CDR1 is SGDLS and CDR2 is YYNGEE. The CDR3 totals 15 residues. V trimming: 4 bases; J trimming: 1 base; junction bases outside the gene matches: 6. The CDR3: CASSQGTGPNTEAFF. As DNA, the CDR3 is TGTGCCAGCAGCCAGGGGACAGGACCGAACACTGAAGCTTTCTTT.

This clone was detected a few times. The rearrangement joins TRBV5-6 to TRBJ2-7; 11 bases map to TRBD2. CDR3 length: 14 amino acids. With V trimmed by 0 bases and J by 5 bases, 1 base remained unmatched. Germline V gene sequence: CDR1 SGHDT, CDR2 YYEEEE. DNA of the CDR3: TGTGCCAGCAGCTTGGTAGCGGGGGGGGACGAGCAGTACTTC. It codes for CASSLVAGGDEQYF.

This clone was recorded a few times. This chain joins TRBV5-6 and TRBJ2-5; no firm D call. Looked up from germline, CDR1 is SGHDT and CDR2 is YYEEEE. Trimming took 2 bases from V and 4 from J, leaving 12 bases between them. The CDR3 is 14 amino acids. CDR3: CASSFSGSRETQYF. DNA of the CDR3: TGTGCCAGCAGCTTTTCGGGTAGTCGAGAGACCCAGTACTTC.

The rearrangement uses TRBV5-1 and TRBJ2-7; D is possibly TRBD2 (6 bases). This CDR3 contains 15 residues. Germline assignment: CDR1 SGHRS and CDR2 YFSETQ. V shed 3 bases and J shed 3 bases, with 16 bases lying between them. CDR3 region: CASSSDPGGVYEQYF. DNA of the CDR3: TGCGCCAGCAGCTCGGATCCCGGGGGAGTCTACGAGCAGTACTTC.

This chain connects TRBV19 to TRBJ2-5; D not certain. Trimming removed 3 bases at V and 5 bases at J, with 10 bases between. The CDR3 runs to 13 residues. The germline gives CDR1 LNHDA, CDR2 SQIVND (reference sequence). The DNA for the CDR3 is TGTGCCAGTAGTATCAGGTCCCGGGAGACCCAGTACTTC. This codes for CASSIRSRETQYF.

The rearrangement links TRBV4-1 to TRBJ1-1; D uncertain. This CDR3 comprises 15 residues. CDR1 MGHRA and CDR2 YSYEKL come from the germline V gene. Trimming removed 3 bases at V and 1 base at J, with 12 bases between. In DNA form, the CDR3 reads TGCGCCAGCAGCCAGACCGGCATGGGGAACACTGAAGCTTTCTTT. Translating it yields CASSQTGMGNTEAFF.

The DNA for the CDR3 is TGTGCCAGCAGCCAAGATCGAGGCGGGACAGGGGTTACTGAAGCTTTCTTT. Translated, it gives CASSQDRGGTGVTEAFF. The chain joins TRBV4-2 to TRBJ1-1; TRBD1 aligns across 10 bases. Germline lookup yields CDR1 LGHNA and CDR2 YNFKEQ. There are 17 residues in the CDR3. V shed 0 bases and J 5 bases; nucleotides not matched to a gene: 9.

This chain uses TRBV7-9 with TRBJ1-2; 7 positions agree with TRBD1. Trimming took 5 bases from V and 6 from J; bases not matched to a gene: 12. Germline V CDR1 and CDR2: SEHNR, FQNEAQ (reference sequence). This CDR3 has 15 amino acids. The CDR3 loop is CASSIKQGFRDGYTF. CDR3 sequence (DNA): TGTGCCAGCAGCATAAAACAGGGGTTTAGGGATGGCTACACCTTC.

J is TRBJ1-1 and V is TRBV7-2; perhaps TRBD1 as D (6 bases). Germline V lookup: CDR1 SGHTA, CDR2 FQGNSA. V lost 5 bases to trimming and J lost 1 base, with 8 bases between them. The CDR3 extends over 13 amino acids. The CDR3 DNA follows: TGTGCCAGCAGCGAACAGGGGAACACTGAAGCTTTCTTT. Translation gives CASSEQGNTEAFF. Full variable domain (remainder filled in from reference TRBV7-2 and TRBJ1-1): GAGVSQSPSNKVTEKGKDVELRCDPISGHTALYWYRQSLGQGLEFLIYFQGNSAPDKSGLPSDRFSAERTGGSVSTLTIQRTQQEDSAVYLCASSEQGNTEAFFGQGTRLTVV.

The chain is built from TRBV9 and TRBJ2-7; TRBD1 aligns across 10 bases. In germline, CDR1 is SGDLS, CDR2 YYNGEE. This CDR3 contains 16 residues. Trimming took 4 bases from V and 5 from J; bases not matched to a gene: 12. CDR3 protein: CASSPQTGTGVHEQYF. The DNA for the CDR3 is TGTGCCAGCAGCCCTCAAACCGGGACAGGGGTACACGAGCAGTACTTC.

The chain carries TRBV4-1 and TRBJ1-2, with TRBD1 matching over 8 bases. The trim removed 4 bases at V and 8 bases at J, leaving 15 bases unmatched. The germline V gene has CDR1 MGHRA and CDR2 YSYEKL. The CDR3 has 16 amino acids. CDR3 DNA: TGCGCCAGCAGCCCCCTATACCCAGGGGGCGCGCGGGGCTACACCTTC. This gives the protein CASSPLYPGGARGYTF.

Comment on this clone: Relative to the germline gene, one junction end is altered; a read error may explain this. This chain links TRBV18 with TRBJ1-2; D call uncertain. This CDR3 spans 15 amino acids. CDR1 KGHSH and CDR2 LQKENI come from the germline V gene. The CDR3 loop reads CSSSPPGTVNYGYTF. CDR3 in DNA: TGTTCCAGCTCACCACCTGGAACAGTTAACTATGGCTACACCTTC.